The rows below give T cell receptor beta chains drawn from one sample of a study of long-term antiretroviral therapy in people with HIV. The repertoire was sequenced with immunoSEQ multiplex PCR; TCRdb's copy has only in-frame clones and lacks some. The sample shows 6,000 to 8,500 clones, about 74% of them seen only once. Sequences were derived from unsorted PBMCs, sampled 0.1 years before starting antiretroviral therapy. All receptors come from a man aged 18 to 30 with HIV. CDR3s include the opening cysteine and the closing phenylalanine or tryptophan. D genes are given only for firm matches. Clone size is not always given. Where it is, it says once, few, many or a class for expanded clones.

j_call | clone_size | v_call | d_call | cdr3_aa | cdr3_nt
TRBJ1-6 | . | TRBV11-2 | . | CASSSPGETGNSPLHF | TGTGCCAGCAGCTCGCCAGGAGAAACGGGGAATTCACCCCTCCACTTT
TRBJ2-2 | . | TRBV7-3 | TRBD1 | CASSSGGAAGELFF | TGTGCCAGCAGCTCAGGGGGCGCGGCCGGGGAGCTGTTTTTT
TRBJ2-5 | . | TRBV9 | . | CASSVGTNAETQYF | TGTGCCAGCAGCGTAGGCACTAATGCAGAGACCCAGTACTTC
TRBJ1-5 | . | TRBV6-5 | TRBD1 | CASSPGQAYQPQHF | TGTGCCAGCAGTCCGGGACAGGCGTATCAGCCCCAGCATTTT
TRBJ2-5 | few | TRBV7-3 | . | CASSLTGLQETQYF | TGTGCCAGCAGCTTGACGGGCTTACAAGAGACCCAGTACTTC
TRBJ1-6 | . | TRBV7-9 | . | CASSLVEADSLHF | TGTGCCAGCAGCTTAGTGGAGGCAGACTCCCTCCACTTT
TRBJ1-5 | . | TRBV18 | . | CASSPPQASNQPQHF | TGTGCCAGCTCACCACCGCAGGCGAGCAATCAGCCCCAGCATTTT
TRBJ1-2 | . | TRBV29-1 | . | CSVEVLPSMGGGYGYTF | TGCAGCGTTGAAGTTCTCCCCTCGATGGGGGGCGGGTATGGCTACACCTTC
TRBJ1-5 | few | TRBV7-8 | . | CASSLASSPWPQHF | TGTGCCAGCAGCTTAGCGTCCAGTCCTTGGCCCCAGCATTTT
TRBJ1-1 | . | TRBV10-2 | . | CASSAGALGTEAFF | TGCGCCAGCAGTGCCGGGGCCTTGGGCACTGAAGCTTTCTTT
TRBJ1-1 | . | TRBV5-6 | . | CASSQTGEAFF | TGTGCCAGCAGCCAGACAGGTGAAGCTTTCTTT